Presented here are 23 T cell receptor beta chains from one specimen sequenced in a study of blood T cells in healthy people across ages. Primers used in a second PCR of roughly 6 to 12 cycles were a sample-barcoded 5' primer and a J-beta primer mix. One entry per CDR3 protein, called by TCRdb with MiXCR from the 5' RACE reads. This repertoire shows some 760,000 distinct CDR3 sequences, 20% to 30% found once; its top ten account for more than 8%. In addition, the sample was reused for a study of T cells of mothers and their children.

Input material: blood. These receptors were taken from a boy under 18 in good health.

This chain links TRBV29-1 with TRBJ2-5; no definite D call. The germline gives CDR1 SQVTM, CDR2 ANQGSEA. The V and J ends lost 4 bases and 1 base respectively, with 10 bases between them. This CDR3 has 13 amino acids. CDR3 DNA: TGCAGCGTTGCGAATGGGGTCCAAGAGACCCAGTACTTC. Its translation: CSVANGVQETQYF.

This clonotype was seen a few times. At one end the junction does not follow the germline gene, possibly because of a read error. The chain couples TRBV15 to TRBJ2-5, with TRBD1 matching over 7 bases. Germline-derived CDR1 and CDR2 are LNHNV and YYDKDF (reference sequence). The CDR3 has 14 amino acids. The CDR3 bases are TGTGCCACCGGCAGAGACAGGGCCCAAGAGACCCAGTACTTC. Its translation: CATGRDRAQETQYF.

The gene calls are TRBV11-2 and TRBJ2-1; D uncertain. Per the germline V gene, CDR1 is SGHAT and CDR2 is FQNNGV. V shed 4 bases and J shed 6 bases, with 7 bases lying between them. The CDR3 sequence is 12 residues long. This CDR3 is CASSSNGNEQFF. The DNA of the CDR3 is TGTGCCAGCAGCTCCAATGGCAATGAGCAGTTCTTC.

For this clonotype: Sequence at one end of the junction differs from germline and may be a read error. The CDR3 DNA is TGTGCCAGCCTGGGACTAGCGGGAATATACAATGAGCAGTCCTTC. It specifies CASLGLAGIYNEQSF. The rearrangement uses TRBV6-6 and TRBJ2-5; 13 bases map to TRBD2. The CDR3 runs 15 residues. Germline loops: CDR1 MNHNY, CDR2 SVGAGI (reference sequence).

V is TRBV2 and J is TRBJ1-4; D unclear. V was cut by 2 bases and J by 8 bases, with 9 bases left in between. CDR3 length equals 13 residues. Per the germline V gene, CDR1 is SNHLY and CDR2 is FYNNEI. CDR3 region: CASSEKGNEKLFF. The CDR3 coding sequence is TGTGCCAGCAGTGAAAAGGGAAACGAAAAACTGTTTTTT.

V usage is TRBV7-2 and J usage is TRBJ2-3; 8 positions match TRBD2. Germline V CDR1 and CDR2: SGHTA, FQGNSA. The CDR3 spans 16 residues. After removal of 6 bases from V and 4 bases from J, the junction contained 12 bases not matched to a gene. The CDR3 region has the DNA TGTGCCAGCAGTCAAAGCGGGGGACCTCCGGCAGATACGCAGTATTTT. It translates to CASSQSGGPPADTQYF.

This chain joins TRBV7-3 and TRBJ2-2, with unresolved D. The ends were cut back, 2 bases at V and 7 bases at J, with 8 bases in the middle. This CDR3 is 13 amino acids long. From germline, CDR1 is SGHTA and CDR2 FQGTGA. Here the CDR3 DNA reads TGTGCCAGCAGCTTAGCCGCAGGCGGGGAGCTGTTTTTT. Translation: CASSLAAGGELFF.

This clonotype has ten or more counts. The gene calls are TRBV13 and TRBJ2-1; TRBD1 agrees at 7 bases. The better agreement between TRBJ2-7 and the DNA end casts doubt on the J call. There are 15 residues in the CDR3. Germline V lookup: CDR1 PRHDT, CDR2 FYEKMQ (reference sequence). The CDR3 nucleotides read TGTGCCAGCAGCTTCAGACAGGGTCTTTCCTACGAGCAGTACTTC. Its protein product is CASSFRQGLSYEQYF.

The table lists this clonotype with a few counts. The CDR3 nucleotides read TGTGCCAGCAGTTTATTGCCGGGACAGGCGCCTATCGAGCAGTACTTC. Translation gives CASSLLPGQAPIEQYF. This chain links TRBV28 with TRBJ2-5; 8 positions agree with TRBD1. The J call may be faulty, since TRBJ2-7 better matches the DNA end. This CDR3 has 16 amino acids. CDR1 and CDR2 from the germline V gene are MDHEN and SYDVKM.

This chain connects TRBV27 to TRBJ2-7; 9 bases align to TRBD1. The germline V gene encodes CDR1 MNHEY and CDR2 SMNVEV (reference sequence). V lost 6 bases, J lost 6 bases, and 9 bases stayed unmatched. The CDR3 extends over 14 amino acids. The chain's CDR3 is CASRAGTGNREQYF. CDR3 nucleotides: TGTGCCAGCAGAGCCGGGACAGGGAATCGCGAGCAGTACTTC.

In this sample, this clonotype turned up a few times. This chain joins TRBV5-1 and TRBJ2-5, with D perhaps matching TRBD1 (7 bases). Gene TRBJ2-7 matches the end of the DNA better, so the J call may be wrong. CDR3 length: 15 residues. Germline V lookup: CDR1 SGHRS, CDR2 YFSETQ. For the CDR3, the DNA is TGCGCCAGCAGCCCTGCGGGGACAGTCGGCTACGAGCAGTACTTC. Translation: CASSPAGTVGYEQYF.

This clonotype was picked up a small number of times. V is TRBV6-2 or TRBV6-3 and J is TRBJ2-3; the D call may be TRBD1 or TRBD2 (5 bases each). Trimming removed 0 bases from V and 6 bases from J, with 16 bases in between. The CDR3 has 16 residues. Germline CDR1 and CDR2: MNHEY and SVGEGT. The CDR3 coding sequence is TGTGCCAGCAGTTACTCGGGCAGGGAGTTGTTCGATACGCAGTATTTT. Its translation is CASSYSGRELFDTQYF.

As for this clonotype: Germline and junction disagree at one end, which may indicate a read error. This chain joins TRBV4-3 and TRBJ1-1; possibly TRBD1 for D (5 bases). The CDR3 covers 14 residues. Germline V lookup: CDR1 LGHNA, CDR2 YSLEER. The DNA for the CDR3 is TGCGCCAGCAGCCAAGACAGGGAGGTCACTGAAGCTCTCTTT. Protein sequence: CASSQDREVTEALF.

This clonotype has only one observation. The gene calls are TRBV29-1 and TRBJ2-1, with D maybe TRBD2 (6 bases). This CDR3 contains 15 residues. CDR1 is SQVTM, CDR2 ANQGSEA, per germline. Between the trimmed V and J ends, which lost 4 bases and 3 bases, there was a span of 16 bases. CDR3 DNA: TGCAGCGTTGGGGACTCACGAAACGTCTACAATGAGCAGTTCTTC. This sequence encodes CSVGDSRNVYNEQFF.

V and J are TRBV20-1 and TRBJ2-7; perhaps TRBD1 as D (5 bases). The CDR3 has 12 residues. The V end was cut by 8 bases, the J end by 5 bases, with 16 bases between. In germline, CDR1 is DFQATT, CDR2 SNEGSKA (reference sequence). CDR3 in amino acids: CSILVRVHEQYF. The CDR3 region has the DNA TGCAGTATATTGGTCAGGGTCCACGAGCAGTACTTC.

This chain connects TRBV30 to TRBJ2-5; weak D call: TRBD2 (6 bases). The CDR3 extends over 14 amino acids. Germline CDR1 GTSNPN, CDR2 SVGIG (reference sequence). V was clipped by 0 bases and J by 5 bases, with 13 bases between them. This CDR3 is CAWSVGSSGETQYF. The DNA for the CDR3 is TGTGCCTGGAGTGTAGGTTCCAGCGGGGAGACCCAGTACTTC.

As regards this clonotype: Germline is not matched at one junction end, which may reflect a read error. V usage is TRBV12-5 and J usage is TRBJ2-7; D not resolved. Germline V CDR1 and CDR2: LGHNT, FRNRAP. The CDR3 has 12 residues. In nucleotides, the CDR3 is TGTGCTAGTGCCACAAGTCTGGCGGTGCAGTCCTTC. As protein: CASATSLAVQSF.

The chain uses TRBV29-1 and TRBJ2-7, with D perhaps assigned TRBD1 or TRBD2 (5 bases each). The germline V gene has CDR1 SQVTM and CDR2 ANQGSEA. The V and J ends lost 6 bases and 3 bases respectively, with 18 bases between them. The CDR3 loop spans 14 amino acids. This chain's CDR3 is CSVGDPRYLYEQYF. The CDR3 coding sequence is TGCAGCGTCGGGGACCCGCGATACCTCTACGAGCAGTACTTC.

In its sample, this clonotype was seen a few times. CDR3 region: CSGIDRANYGYTF. CDR3 DNA: TGCAGTGGTATTGACAGGGCTAACTATGGCTACACCTTC. This chain links TRBV20-1 with TRBJ1-2; the match to TRBD1 covers 7 bases. The germline CDR1 and CDR2 sequences are DFQATT and SNEGSKA (reference sequence). The CDR3 has 13 amino acids. The V gene end was trimmed by 7 bases and the J gene end by 0 bases; junction bases not matched to a gene: 5.

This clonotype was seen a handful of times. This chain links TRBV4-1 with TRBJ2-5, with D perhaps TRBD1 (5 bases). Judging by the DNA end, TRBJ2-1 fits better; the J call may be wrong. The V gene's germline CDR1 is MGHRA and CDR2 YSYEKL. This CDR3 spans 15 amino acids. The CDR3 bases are TGCGCCAGCAGCCAAGATAGGGGATGGGACAATGAGCAGTTCTTC. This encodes CASSQDRGWDNEQFF.

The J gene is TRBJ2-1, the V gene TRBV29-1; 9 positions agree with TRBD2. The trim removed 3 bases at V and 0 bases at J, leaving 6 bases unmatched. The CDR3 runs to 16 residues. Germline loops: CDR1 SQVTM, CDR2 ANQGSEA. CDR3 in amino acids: CSVDGLAISSYNEQFF. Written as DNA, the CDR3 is TGCAGCGTTGATGGACTAGCGATAAGCTCCTACAATGAGCAGTTCTTC.

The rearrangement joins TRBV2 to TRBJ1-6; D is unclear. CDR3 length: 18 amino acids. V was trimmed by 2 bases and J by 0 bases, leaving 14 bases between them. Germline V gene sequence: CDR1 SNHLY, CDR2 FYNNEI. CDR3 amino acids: CASSEYVPRGSYNSPLHF. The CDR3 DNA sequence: TGTGCCAGCAGTGAATATGTCCCGAGAGGCTCCTATAATTCACCCCTCCACTTT.

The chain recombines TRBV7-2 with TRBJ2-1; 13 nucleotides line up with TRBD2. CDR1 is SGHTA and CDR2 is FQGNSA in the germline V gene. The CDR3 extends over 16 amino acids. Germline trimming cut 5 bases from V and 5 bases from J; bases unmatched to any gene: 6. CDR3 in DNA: TGTGCCAGCAGCCAGAGGACTAGCGGGAGAAACAATGAGCAGTTCTTC. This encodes CASSQRTSGRNNEQFF.